Listed here are 9 T cell receptor beta chains from one sample, sequenced in a study of blood T cell repertoires in COVID-19. TCRdb keeps only in-frame clones here, not all; method: immunoSEQ multiplex PCR. The data contain 250,000 to 300,000 clones, approximately 90% of them seen just once; the ten biggest clones take up 6.3%. Sequenced material: peripheral blood. All receptors come from a woman in her forties or fifties with COVID-19, enrolled during active disease.

The rearrangement links TRBV30 to TRBJ2-3, with D perhaps TRBD1 (6 bases). The CDR3 consists of 13 residues. V dropped 3 bases and J dropped 6 bases, with 13 bases sitting between them. Per germline, CDR1 GTSNPN and CDR2 SVGIG (reference sequence). The CDR3 sequence: CAWSLSTGDTQYF. CDR3 nucleotide sequence: TGTGCCTGGAGCCTTAGTACAGGGGATACGCAGTATTTT.

The chain has TRBV6-5 and TRBJ2-2; perhaps TRBD2 as D (5 bases). The V and J ends lost 6 bases and 0 bases respectively, with 11 bases between them. CDR3 length: 15 residues. CDR1 MNHEY and CDR2 SVGAGI come from the germline V gene. The CDR3 DNA is TGTGCCAGCAGATTCGGGGATTCGAACACCGGGGAGCTGTTTTTT. Encoded protein: CASRFGDSNTGELFF.

This clone was detected a few times. In nucleotides, the CDR3 is TGTGCCAGTAGGTCCGGAGGATATGGCTACACCTTC. The encoded protein is CASRSGGYGYTF. The chain recombines TRBV19 with TRBJ1-2; unclear D gene. The CDR3 has 12 amino acids. The V end was cut by 6 bases, the J end by 5 bases, with 10 bases between. In germline, CDR1 is LNHDA, CDR2 SQIVND (reference sequence).

The chain is built from TRBV6-4 and TRBJ1-2, with a tentative D call TRBD1 (5 bases). CDR1 MRHNA and CDR2 SNTAGT come from the germline V gene. This CDR3 is built from 15 residues. The V gene lost 3 bases and the J gene lost 2 bases, with 13 bases spanning the gap. CDR3 DNA sequence: TGTGCCAGCAGTGATGAGCGGGGCTTGAACTATGGCTACACCTTC. Translating it yields CASSDERGLNYGYTF.

This clone was detected only once. The chain combines TRBV7-9 with TRBJ2-4; 10 nucleotides agree with TRBD2. The CDR3 has 16 residues. The trim removed 2 bases at V and 7 bases at J, leaving 8 bases unmatched. Germline values: CDR1 SEHNR, CDR2 FQNEAQ (reference sequence). The CDR3 spells CASSLPPSGRGNIQYF. The CDR3 DNA reads as TGTGCCAGCAGCTTACCCCCGAGCGGGAGGGGTAACATTCAGTACTTC.

This chain joins TRBV6-5 and TRBJ2-1; D not certain. V was pared by 5 bases and J by 9 bases, with 8 bases between. This CDR3 contains 11 residues. CDR1 is MNHEY and CDR2 is SVGAGI in the germline V gene. In DNA, the CDR3 is TGTGCCAGCAGTCAGATCCGTGAGCAGTTCTTC. The encoded protein is CASSQIREQFF.

J is TRBJ2-1 and V is TRBV4-1; D is ambiguous. Germline V gene sequence: CDR1 MGHRA, CDR2 YSYEKL. V was shortened by 4 bases and J by 1 base, with 11 bases between the two germline ends. This CDR3 is 15 amino acids long. Here the CDR3 reads CASSRSILSYNEQFF. CDR3 DNA sequence: TGCGCCAGCAGCCGGTCAATCCTATCCTACAATGAGCAGTTCTTC.

This chain connects TRBV2 to TRBJ2-3; a weak D match, TRBD2 (6 bases). Germline V gives CDR1 SNHLY, CDR2 FYNNEI. The V end lost 3 bases, the J end lost 2 bases, and 12 bases lay between the germline ends. CDR3 length equals 15 residues. The CDR3 coding sequence is TGTGCCAGCAGTGATCGGGGGTCCTACACAGATACGCAGTATTTT. Protein sequence: CASSDRGSYTDTQYF.

CDR3 sequence (DNA): TGTGCCAGTAGTATAGGTACTAGCGGGGTATTTGATGAGCAGTTCTTC. Protein sequence: CASSIGTSGVFDEQFF. The chain carries TRBV19 and TRBJ2-1; 10 positions agree with TRBD2. This CDR3 contains 16 residues. Germline CDR1 LNHDA, CDR2 SQIVND (reference sequence). The V segment lost 1 base and the J segment 8 bases; nucleotides outside the gene matches: 8.